This T cell receptor beta chain is from a study of blood T cell repertoires in COVID-19 (dated by TCRdb to 2018 to 2021). Regarding the research as a whole: Samples from collaborators originated in the United States, Italy and Spain and spanned both the acute and convalescent phases of COVID-19. Samples came from the ongoing ImmuneRACE study (first 160 participants) plus 1,254 subjects from 6 global collaborators. The prospective study material was composed of cDNA or gDNA derived from T cells, B-cell-depleted T cells, or PBMCs. Deeply sampled blood TCRbeta repertoires from subjects exposed to, actively infected with, or recovered from COVID-19 were included in the dataset. Where available, HLA class I and class II types were obtained from metadata supplied by the sample provider rather than from assay-based typing. A de-identified subject ID, COVID-19 status, age in years and sex were almost always included in the sample metadata. The repertoires were released in a freely available public database meant as a resource for research on the immune response to SARS-CoV-2. Study-level results and caveats: The quantity of clinical and demographic metadata differed by source and by participant and was supplied without curation.

With respect to this clone: Its antigen target is currently unknown. Qualities for individual bases were not recorded, and no much larger clone is one base off.

The germline V gene (reference sequence) yields LNHNV for CDR1 and YYDKDF for CDR2. Trimming removed 3 bases from V and 1 base from J; the gene matches leave 6 bases unexplained. The CDR3 starts with the cysteine, ends with the phenylalanine, and has 16 residues. Only the CDR3 portion is preserved as DNA: 48 bases, with reading frame beginning at the first base. The immunoSEQ Assay, a bias-controlled multiplex PCR, was used to amplify TCRbeta CDR3 regions from genomic DNA. The study's processing was this. The number of nucleated cells in each sample was estimated by amplification of reference gene primers within the assay. Sequence reads were collapsed and filtered to measure the absolute abundance of every unique TCRbeta CDR3 rearrangement. For each sample, productive Simpson clonality was calculated as the square root of Simpson's diversity index across productive rearrangements. TCRdb provides this immuneACCESS table in a form limited to in-frame rearrangements. Some clones are lacking; in checked studies, under half of them reflect an unresolved V gene, and why the rest are absent is not known. V, J and clone size reflect that table, while D and trimming were determined from the DNA. This sample is represented by roughly 80,000 clones; approximately 82% of them were singletons. 20% to 25% of the sample rests with the top ten.

Whole blood was collected in K2EDTA tubes by collaborating institutions according to the institutions' own protocols. For TCRbeta analysis, collaborators shipped samples as frozen whole blood, isolated PBMCs, or DNA extracted from either of those sample types. The chain was built from TRBV15 and TRBJ1-5; 7 bases in the junction line up with TRBD1. The sequenced sample was peripheral blood. The source of this sequence is a human donor in a cohort sampled during active COVID-19. The CDR3 amino acid sequence is: CATSSTIQGSNQPQHF. The bases read TGTGCCACCAGCAGTACCATACAGGGGAGCAATCAGCCCCAGCATTTT.